The rows below give T cell receptor beta chains drawn from one sample of a study of blood T cell repertoires in COVID-19. Profiled with immunoSEQ multiplex PCR; TCRdb holds only in-frame clones, not every one. This sample has about 190,000 clones; roughly 80% occur once, and the top ten carry about a fifth. The sample consisted of peripheral blood. Receptor source: a human donor in a cohort sampled during active COVID-19. CDR3s include the opening cysteine and the closing phenylalanine or tryptophan. Fields, in order: clone size, V gene, J gene, D gene, CDR3 DNA, CDR3 protein. The D gene is left open where the match is weak. Clone size is shown for a subset of rows, as once, few, many or a class of expanded clone.

-	TRBV5-1	TRBJ2-3	-	TGCGCCAGCAGCTTGTCTTACAGGGAGGGAGATACGCAGTATTTT	CASSLSYREGDTQYF
-	TRBV7-8	TRBJ1-1	-	TGTGCCAGCAGCTTATCTGGGGAGGACACTGAAGCTTTCTTT	CASSLSGEDTEAFF
-	TRBV3-1/TRBV3-2	TRBJ1-5	-	TGTGCCAGCAGCCAAGATTTGCGGTCAGCCCAGCATTTT	CASSQDLRSAQHF
-	TRBV6-5	TRBJ2-5	TRBD2	TGTGCCAGCATAGGCACTAGCGGGAATATTGAGACCCAGTACTTC	CASIGTSGNIETQYF
-	TRBV7-3	TRBJ2-5	-	TGTGCCAGCAGCTTAAGCTCGGACCAAGAGACCCAGTACTTC	CASSLSSDQETQYF
few	TRBV7-6	TRBJ2-2	-	TGTGCCAGCAGCTACGGTCGGGGGACCGGGGAGCTGTTTTTT	CASSYGRGTGELFF
-	TRBV28	TRBJ2-1	TRBD2	TGTGCCAGCCGGCGACTAGCGGGAGGAGGAAATGAGCAGTTCTTC	CASRRLAGGGNEQFF
-	TRBV5-1	TRBJ1-5	-	TGCGCCAGCAGCTTGGACAGTCGTCAGCCCCAGCATTTT	CASSLDSRQPQHF
once	TRBV6-6	TRBJ2-2	-	TGTGCCAGCAGTTTGTCAGAGAACACCGGGGAGCTGTTTTTT	CASSLSENTGELFF
-	TRBV10-3	TRBJ1-5	TRBD1	TGTGCCATCAGCCCCCGGTGGGACAGCTTCAATCAGCCCCAGCATTTT	CAISPRWDSFNQPQHF
-	TRBV6-2/TRBV6-3	TRBJ1-2	TRBD1	TGTGCCAGCAGTTACGGGACAGACAACTATGGCTACACCTTC	CASSYGTDNYGYTF
-	TRBV5-4	TRBJ1-2	TRBD1	TGTGCCAGCAGCTTCGACAGGGGGATCGGCTACACCTTC	CASSFDRGIGYTF
-	TRBV24-1	TRBJ2-7	-	TGTGCCACCAGTGACGTACTAGCCCCCTACGAGCAGTACTTC	CATSDVLAPYEQYF
-	TRBV29-1	TRBJ1-3	-	TGCAGCGTCCAGGAGTCAGGGCGTCTGCTCTCTGGAAACACCATATATTTT	CSVQESGRLLSGNTIYF
-	TRBV5-1	TRBJ1-1	-	TGCGCCAGCACATCTCACCCACAGGGCGCTGAAGCTTTCTTT	CASTSHPQGAEAFF
-	TRBV6-1	TRBJ2-3	-	TGTGCCAGCAGTGAAGGCCCGGGAGATACGCAGTATTTT	CASSEGPGDTQYF
-	TRBV5-1	TRBJ2-2	TRBD1	TGCGCCAGCAGCAGGGGACAGGGGAACACCGGGGAGCTGTTTTTT	CASSRGQGNTGELFF
-	TRBV15	TRBJ1-4	-	TGTGCCACCAGCAGAGATGTGGGAGGCGAAAAACTGTTTTTT	CATSRDVGGEKLFF
-	TRBV5-6	TRBJ2-2	-	TGTGCCAGCAGCTTTGTGAGAACCGGGGAGCTGTTTTTT	CASSFVRTGELFF
-	TRBV20-1	TRBJ1-1	-	TGCAGTGCTAGACGTTTCACTGAAGCTTTCTTT	CSARRFTEAFF
-	TRBV5-4	TRBJ1-6	-	TGTGCCAGCAGCTTGGGCGTTAATTCACCCCTCCACTTT	CASSLGVNSPLHF
-	TRBV3-1/TRBV3-2	TRBJ2-7	-	TGTGCCAGCAGCCAAGGGACTGTTGGCTCCTACGAGCAGTACTTC	CASSQGTVGSYEQYF
-	TRBV7-2	TRBJ2-3	TRBD2	TGTGCCAGCAGCTTAGTTGCTAGCGGGACCACAGATACGCAGTATTTT	CASSLVASGTTDTQYF
-	TRBV5-1	TRBJ2-2	-	TGCGCCAGCACGACACCGAACACCGGGGAGCTGTTTTTT	CASTTPNTGELFF